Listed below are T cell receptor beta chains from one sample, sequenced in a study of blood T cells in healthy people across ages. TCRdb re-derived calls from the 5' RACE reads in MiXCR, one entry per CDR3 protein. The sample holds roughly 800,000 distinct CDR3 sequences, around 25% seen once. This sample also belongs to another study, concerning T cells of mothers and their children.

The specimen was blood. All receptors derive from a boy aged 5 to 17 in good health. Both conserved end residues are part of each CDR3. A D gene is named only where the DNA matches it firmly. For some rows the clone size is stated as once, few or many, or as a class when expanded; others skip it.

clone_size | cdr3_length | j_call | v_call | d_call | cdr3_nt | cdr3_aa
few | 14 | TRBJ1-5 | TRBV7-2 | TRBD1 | TGTGCCAGCAGCCCCACAGGGGGCGGACAGCCCCAGCATTTT | CASSPTGGGQPQHF
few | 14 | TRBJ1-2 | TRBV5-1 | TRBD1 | TGCGCCAGTAGACCGGGACAGACTAACTATGGCTACACCTTC | CASRPGQTNYGYTF
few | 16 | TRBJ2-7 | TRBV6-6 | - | TGTGCCAGCAGCTCACCCGACAGTAAACAAACCTACGAGCAGTACTTC | CASSSPDSKQTYEQYF
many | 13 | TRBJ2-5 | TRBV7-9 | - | TGTGCCAGCGGACCCCCGGGGCAAGAGACCCAGTACTTC | CASGPPGQETQYF
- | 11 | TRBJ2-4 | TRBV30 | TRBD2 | TGTGCCTCGGGACTAAAAAACATTCAGTACTTC | CASGLKNIQYF
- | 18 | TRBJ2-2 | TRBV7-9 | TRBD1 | TGTGCCAGCAGCCCACCCCCGGGACAGACCACCAACACCGGGGAGCTGTTTTTT | CASSPPPGQTTNTGELFF
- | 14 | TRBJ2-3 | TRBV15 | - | TGTGCCACCAGCAGAGGTGCAGCCACAGATACGCAGTATTTT | CATSRGAATDTQYF
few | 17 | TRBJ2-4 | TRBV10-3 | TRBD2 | TGTGCCATCAGGGGGGATGGAGCGGGAGGGGCCAAAAACATTCAGTACTTC | CAIRGDGAGGAKNIQYF
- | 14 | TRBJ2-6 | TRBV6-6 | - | TGTGCCAGCAACTGGGGCCAGGGTCCTTCCGTCCTGACTTTC | CASNWGQGPSVLTF
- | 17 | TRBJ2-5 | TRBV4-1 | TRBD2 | TGCGCCAGCAGCCCTCTTTGGTTCCAGCGGGGAGAAGAGACCCAGTACTTC | CASSPLWFQRGEETQYF
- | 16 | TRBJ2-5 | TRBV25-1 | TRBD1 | TGTGCCAGCAGTGAGAGTACAGGGGTCGTTTTGGAGACCCAGTACTTC | CASSESTGVVLETQYF
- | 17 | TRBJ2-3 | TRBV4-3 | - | TGCGCCAGCAGCCCCGGGCTGGGGAGCTCCCCTCGGGATACGCAGTATTTT | CASSPGLGSSPRDTQYF
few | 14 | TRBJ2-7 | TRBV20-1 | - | TGCAGTGCCCTCGGGACGCACGGGGGATACGAGCAGTACTTC | CSALGTHGGYEQYF
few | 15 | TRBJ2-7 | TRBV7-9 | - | TGTGCCAGCAGCCCCCAGGTCTTGGCCTCCTACGAGCAGTACTTC | CASSPQVLASYEQYF
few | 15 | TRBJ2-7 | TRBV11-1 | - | TGTGCCAGCAGCTTAGGACCTACAGGCTCCTACGAGCAGTACTTC | CASSLGPTGSYEQYF
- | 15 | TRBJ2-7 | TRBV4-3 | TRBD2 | TGCGCCAGCAGCCAAGTCGCTAGCGGGGCCTACGAGCAGTACTTC | CASSQVASGAYEQYF
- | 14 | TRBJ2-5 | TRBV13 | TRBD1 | TGTGCCAGCAGCCCACAGGGGTGGGGAGAGACCCAGTACTTC | CASSPQGWGETQYF
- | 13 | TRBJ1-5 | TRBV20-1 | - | TGCAGTGGGTTGCCAGGCAAATATCAGCCCCAGCATTTT | CSGLPGKYQPQHF
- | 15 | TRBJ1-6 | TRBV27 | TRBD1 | TGTGCCAGCAGTTTTGGACAGGGTGCCAATTCACCCCTCCACTTT | CASSFGQGANSPLHF
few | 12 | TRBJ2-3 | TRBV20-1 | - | TGCAGTGCTAAGTACGGCACAGATACGCAGTATTTT | CSAKYGTDTQYF
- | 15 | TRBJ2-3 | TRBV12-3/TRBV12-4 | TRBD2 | TGTGCCAGCAGTTTGTCTAGCGGGCGCACAGATACGCAGTATTTT | CASSLSSGRTDTQYF
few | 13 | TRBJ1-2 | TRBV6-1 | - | TGTGCCAGCAGTGACCCTTATACGGGGGGCTACACCTTC | CASSDPYTGGYTF
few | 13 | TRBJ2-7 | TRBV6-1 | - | TGTGCCAGCAGTGAAGCTTCTCCCTACGAGCAGTACTTC | CASSEASPYEQYF
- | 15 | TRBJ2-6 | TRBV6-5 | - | TGTGCCAGCAGTTACTCGAGGATGGAGGCCAACGTCCTGACTTTC | CASSYSRMEANVLTF
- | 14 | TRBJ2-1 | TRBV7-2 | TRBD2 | TGTGCCAGCGCGAGACTAGCGGACTACAATGAGCAGTTCTTC | CASARLADYNEQFF
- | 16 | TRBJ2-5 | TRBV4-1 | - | TGCGCCAGCAGTCCCCTGGGAGCGACCTTCCAAGAGACCCAGTACTTC | CASSPLGATFQETQYF
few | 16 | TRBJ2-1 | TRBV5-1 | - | TGCGCCAGCAGCTTGGGGGATATGTCTGAGACAGATGAGCAGTTCTTC | CASSLGDMSETDEQFF
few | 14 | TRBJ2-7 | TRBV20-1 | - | TGCAGTGCTAGAGATATCGGGGCCTCCTACGAGCAGTACTTC | CSARDIGASYEQYF
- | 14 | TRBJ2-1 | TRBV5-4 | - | TGTGCCAGCAGCTTTTCCACAGAGTACAATGAGCAGTTCTTC | CASSFSTEYNEQFF
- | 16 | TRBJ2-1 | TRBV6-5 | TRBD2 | TGTGCCAGCAGTTACTACGGGGGGGGACCCTACAATGAGCAGTTCTTC | CASSYYGGGPYNEQFF
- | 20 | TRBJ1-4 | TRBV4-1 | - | TGCGCCAGCAGCCAGGCCCTGCGGAGGCGGCGGACTGCAACTAATGAAAAACTGTTTTTT | CASSQALRRRRTATNEKLFF
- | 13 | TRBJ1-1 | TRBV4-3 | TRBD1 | TGCGCCAGCAGCTTCAGACAGGGTGGTGAAGCTTTCTTT | CASSFRQGGEAFF
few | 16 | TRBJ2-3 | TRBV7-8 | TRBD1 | TGTGCCAGCAGCTTACCCCGGGACAGGGAGACAGATACGCAGTATTTT | CASSLPRDRETDTQYF
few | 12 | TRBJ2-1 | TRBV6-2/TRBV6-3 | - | TGTGCCAGCAGCCTTATAGCGGATGAGCAGTTCTTC | CASSLIADEQFF
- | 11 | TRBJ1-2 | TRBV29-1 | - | TGCAGCGTTCTCAGGGAGGACGGCTACACCTTC | CSVLREDGYTF
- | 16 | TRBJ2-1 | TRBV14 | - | TGTGCCAGCAGCCTTAGCGGGACAGGAGGCTACAATGAGCAGTTCTTC | CASSLSGTGGYNEQFF
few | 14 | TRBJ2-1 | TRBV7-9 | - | TGTGCCAGCAGCTATGGACCCTCGGGAAATGAGCAGTTCTTC | CASSYGPSGNEQFF
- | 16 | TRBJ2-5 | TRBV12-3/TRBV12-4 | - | TGTGCCAGCAGTTTACGGGAGCGCCGCTTCCAAGAGACCCAGTACTTC | CASSLRERRFQETQYF
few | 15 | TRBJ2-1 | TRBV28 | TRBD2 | TGTGCCAGCAGTTTGGGCGGGGGGGCCCACAATGAGCAGTTCTTC | CASSLGGGAHNEQFF
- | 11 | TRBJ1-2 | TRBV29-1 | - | TGCAGCGTTTTGAAGAGCTATGGCTACACCTTC | CSVLKSYGYTF
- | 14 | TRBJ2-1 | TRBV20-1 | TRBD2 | TGCAGTTTTAAAGCGGGAGGGCCGTACAATGAGCAGTTCTTC | CSFKAGGPYNEQFF
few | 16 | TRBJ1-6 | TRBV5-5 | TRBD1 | TGTGCCAGCAGCCAGGGACAGGGGGCATTGGATTCACCCCTCCACTTT | CASSQGQGALDSPLHF
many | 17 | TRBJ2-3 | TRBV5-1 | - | TGCGCCAGCAGCTTGGGAACTAGCCACTACCAGGTGGATACGCAGTATTTT | CASSLGTSHYQVDTQYF
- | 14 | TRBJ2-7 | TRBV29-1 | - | TGCAGCGTTGAAGACCCGGACAAAGCCTACGAGCAGTACTTC | CSVEDPDKAYEQYF
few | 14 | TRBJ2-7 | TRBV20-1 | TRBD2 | TGCAGTGCTCTGGGACTAGGAGGCGCCTTCGAGCAGTACTTC | CSALGLGGAFEQYF
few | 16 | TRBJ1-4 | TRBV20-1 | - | TGCAGTGCTATCGCGGCCGCAGGCTGGCGCGGGGAAAAACTGTTTTTT | CSAIAAAGWRGEKLFF
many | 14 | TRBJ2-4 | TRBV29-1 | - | TGCAGCGTTGAAGATGGACAGCACAAAAACATTCAGTACTTC | CSVEDGQHKNIQYF
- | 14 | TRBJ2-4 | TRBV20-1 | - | TGCAGTGCTAGTCAGGCAGCCAGCTTGGGAATTCAGTACTTC | CSASQAASLGIQYF
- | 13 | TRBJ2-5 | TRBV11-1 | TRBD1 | TGTGCCAGCAGCTCCAGGGGGCTGTGGGAGCAGTACTTC | CASSSRGLWEQYF
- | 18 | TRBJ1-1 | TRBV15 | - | TGTGCCACCAGCAGGGGGTTGGCGGACAGCATACCGAACACTGAAGCTTTCTTT | CATSRGLADSIPNTEAFF
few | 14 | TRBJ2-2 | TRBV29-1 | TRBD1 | TGCAGCGCCTCACAGGGGCCGAACACCGGGGAGCTGTTTTTT | CSASQGPNTGELFF
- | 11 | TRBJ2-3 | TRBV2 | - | TGTGCCAGCAGTGAGAGTTATACGCAGTATTTT | CASSESYTQYF
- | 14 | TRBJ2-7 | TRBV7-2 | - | TGTGCCAGCAGCTACGCCAGCGGGCCCTACGAGCAGTACTTC | CASSYASGPYEQYF
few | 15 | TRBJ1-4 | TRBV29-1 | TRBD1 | TGCAGCGTTGAAGAGGGTCGGACAGGCGGTGAAAAACTGTTTTTT | CSVEEGRTGGEKLFF
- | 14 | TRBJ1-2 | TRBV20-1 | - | TGCAGTGCTAGCCACCGTGACAGCTTTTATGGCTACACCTTC | CSASHRDSFYGYTF
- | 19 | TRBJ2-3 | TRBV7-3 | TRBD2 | TGTGCCAGCAGCCCGACCGGGACTAGCGGGAGCGCACGCACAGATACGCAGTATTTT | CASSPTGTSGSARTDTQYF
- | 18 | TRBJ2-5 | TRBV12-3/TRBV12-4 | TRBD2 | TGTGCCAGCAGTTTTTGGGGACTAGCGGGCCCCATGGGGGAGACCCAGTACTTC | CASSFWGLAGPMGETQYF
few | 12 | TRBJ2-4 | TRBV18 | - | TGTGCCAGCTCACCAATACGGGGGCTTCAGTACTTC | CASSPIRGLQYF
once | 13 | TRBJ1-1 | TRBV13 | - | TGTGCCAGCAGCTTACCCAGAGGGGATGAAGCTTTCTTT | CASSLPRGDEAFF
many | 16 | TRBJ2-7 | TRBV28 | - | TGTGCCAGCAGTTTATCCTCGGCGGGAAGTTCCTACGAGCAGTACTTC | CASSLSSAGSSYEQYF